This T cell receptor beta chain emerged from a study of T cells in Graves' hyperthyroidism and ophthalmopathy. Notes on the study in general: Blood also contained most expanded thyroid clonotypes above 0.001. Ophthalmopathy was distinguished from stable hyperthyroidism by 13 V-J signatures.

The investigators amplified TCR beta CDR3 regions from RNA transcripts. Initially, a first-round RT-PCR of the TCR CDR3 employed the HTBI primer set. TCRdb redid the calling of the multiplex PCR reads with MiXCR, one entry per CDR3 protein. The sample includes approximately 330,000 distinct CDR3 sequences, around 13% of them seen just once. In its sample, this clonotype was seen many times. Its antigen is unidentified. CDR3 length: 15 amino acids. Germline V gene data show CDR1 as MNHNS and CDR2 as SASEGT. V lost 4 bases, J lost 0 bases, and 12 bases lay in between. The sample consisted of blood. The receptor comes from a woman aged 40 to 50 with Graves' ophthalmopathy. The chain couples TRBV6-1 to TRBJ1-1; D perhaps matches TRBD1 (6 bases). Here the CDR3 DNA reads TGTGCCAGCAGTGTCTACGGACAGATGAACACTGAAGCTTTCTTT. It is translated as CASSVYGQMNTEAFF.